This T cell receptor (beta chain) is drawn from a study of regulatory dendritic cells for organ transplantation. Allogeneic regulatory or mature dendritic cells were co-cultured for less than six days with CFSE-labeled sorted T cells at 1:10. The CDR3 loop spans 15 amino acids. Trimming removed 0 bases from V and 0 bases from J; junction bases left unmatched: 2. Germline CDR1 is SGDLS and CDR2 is YYNGEE. Regarding this clone: The antigen remains undetermined.

Assay used: immunoSEQ multiplex PCR; TCRdb lists only in-frame clones, some missing. Of over 10,000 clones listed, about 90% are singletons. This TCR came from a human donor in good health. This chain uses TRBV9 with TRBJ2-7; 8 bases match TRBD1. Material: naive CD8+ T cells from blood cultured with regulatory dendritic cells. Subset given: CD45RA+ naive T cells. The CDR3 nucleotides read TGTGCCAGCAGCGTAGGGACAGGGTACTCCTACGAGCAGTACTTC. It is translated as CASSVGTGYSYEQYF. Drawing the rest from reference TRBV9 and TRBJ2-7, the complete variable domain is DSGVTQTPKHLITATGQRVTLRCSPRSGDLSVYWYQQSLDQGLQFLIQYYNGEERAKGNILERFSAQQFPDLHSELNLSSLELGDSALYFCASSVGTGYSYEQYFGPGTRLTVT.